This TCR beta chain came from a study of blood T cells in healthy people across ages. Points from the study as a whole: Diversity estimated from one million T cells was considered an underestimate.

The CDR3 extends over 13 amino acids. Looked up from germline, CDR1 is MDHEN and CDR2 is SYDVKM. Trimming took 4 bases from V and 2 from J, leaving 9 bases between them. A word on this clonotype: Its antigen is undetermined.

For the second PCR, which ran for roughly 7 to 11 cycles, a sample-barcoded 5' primer and a J-beta primer mix were used. Each CDR3 protein gets one entry after TCRdb re-called the 5' RACE reads with MiXCR. The profile shows 1,500,000 or so distinct CDR3 sequences, 55% to 75% of them singletons. Donors gave ten milliliters of peripheral blood apiece. The V gene is TRBV28, the J gene TRBJ2-7; no definite D call. The TCR comes from a man younger than 30 in good health. The sample was blood. CDR3 residues: CASSSPNTYEQYF. The CDR3 bases are TGTGCCAGCAGTTCCCCAAATACCTACGAGCAGTACTTC. The entire variable domain, with the rest obtained from reference TRBV28 and TRBJ2-7, is as follows: DVKVTQSSRYLVKRTGEKVFLECVQDMDHENMFWYRQDPGLGLRLIYFSYDVKMKEKGDIPEGYSVSREKKERFSLILESASTNQTSMYLCASSSPNTYEQYFGPGTRLTVT.